The present entry profiles one T cell receptor (beta chain) with its context. No antigen is known for it. This sample stems from a study of T cell repertoires in cytomegalovirus infection. Across the study: TCR beta signatures that were public indicated CMV infection and matching HLA type.

TCRdb re-derived calls from the reads in MiXCR, one entry per CDR3 protein. The data hold roughly 300,000 distinct CDR3 sequences, with about 25% observed a single time. General study findings and limits: Summed frequency of public TCR beta families distinguished CMV carriers with the relevant HLA.

The TCR comes from a human donor in good health (CMV status not recorded). Some clones in this sample may be carry-over from other donors' samples. Specimen: PBMCs.

CDR3 nucleotides: TGTGCCAGCAGTCGACTACGGGACACTGAAGCTTTCTTT. Encoded protein: CASSRLRDTEAFF. This rearrangement joins TRBV25-1 to TRBJ1-1; the D is unclear. There are 13 residues in the CDR3. Germline CDR1 is MGHDK and CDR2 is SYGVNS. Trimming took off 5 bases at V and 3 bases at J, with 10 bases between the two ends.